Detailed here is one T cell receptor beta chain. It lacks a known antigen. Per-base quality was not reported, and no clone a single base away is much larger than it. The immunoSEQ Assay, a bias-controlled multiplex PCR, was used to amplify TCRbeta CDR3 regions from genomic DNA. Concerning the study's data processing: The number of nucleated cells in each sample was estimated by amplification of reference gene primers within the assay. To quantify the absolute abundance of each unique TCRbeta CDR3 rearrangement, sequence reads were collapsed and filtered. For each sample, productive Simpson clonality was calculated by taking the square root of Simpson's diversity index across productive rearrangements. What TCRdb holds here is the immuneACCESS table cut down to in-frame rearrangements. Part of the clones is not present; checked against another copy, under half of the missing clones reflect an unresolved V gene, and the others are unexplained. The DNA was the basis for D and trimming; V, J and clone size are from that table. This sample is represented by roughly 300,000 clones; 90% to 95% of them were singletons. Around 2.2% of the sample goes to the ten largest clones.

Looking up the germline V gene yields CDR1 SNHLY and CDR2 FYNNEI. The CDR3, cysteine through phenylalanine, is 15 amino acids long. CDR3 DNA only is kept here, 45 bases in frame from base 1. Deletion took 7 bases off V and 9 bases off J, with a span of 19 bases between the germline ends. At one collaborating source in Seattle, patients were enrolled during active infection and were followed longitudinally through the course of disease. Each collaborating institution followed its own protocols to collect whole blood in K2EDTA tubes. For TCRbeta analysis, collaborator samples were shipped as frozen whole blood, as isolated PBMCs, or as DNA extracted from either sample type. The data were obtained in a study of blood T cell repertoires in COVID-19 (TCRdb year 2020). Regarding the complete study: Samples covering the acute and convalescent phases of COVID-19 were provided by collaborators in the United States, Italy and Spain. The prospective study material was composed of cDNA or gDNA derived from T cells, B-cell-depleted T cells, or PBMCs. The dataset comprised deeply sampled blood TCRbeta repertoires from subjects exposed to, actively infected with, or recovered from COVID-19. The repertoires were released in a freely available public database intended as a resource for research on the immune response to SARS-CoV-2. Samples came from the ongoing ImmuneRACE study (first 160 participants) plus 1,254 subjects from 6 global collaborators. A de-identified subject ID, COVID-19 status, age in years and sex were almost always included in the sample metadata. HLA class I and class II types, where available, came from metadata supplied by the sample provider rather than from assay-based typing.

The study at large found these results: How much clinical and demographic metadata was included differed by source and by participant, and the metadata was provided uncurated.

The chain couples TRBV2 to TRBJ1-6; TRBD1 might be the D gene, on 6 matching bases. The receptor comes from a woman in her twenties or thirties with COVID-19, enrolled during active disease. Sequences were obtained from peripheral blood. CDR3 loop: CASTEQGRVPSPLHF. Here is the DNA: TGTGCCAGCACCGAACAGGGACGGGTCCCTTCACCCCTCCACTTT.